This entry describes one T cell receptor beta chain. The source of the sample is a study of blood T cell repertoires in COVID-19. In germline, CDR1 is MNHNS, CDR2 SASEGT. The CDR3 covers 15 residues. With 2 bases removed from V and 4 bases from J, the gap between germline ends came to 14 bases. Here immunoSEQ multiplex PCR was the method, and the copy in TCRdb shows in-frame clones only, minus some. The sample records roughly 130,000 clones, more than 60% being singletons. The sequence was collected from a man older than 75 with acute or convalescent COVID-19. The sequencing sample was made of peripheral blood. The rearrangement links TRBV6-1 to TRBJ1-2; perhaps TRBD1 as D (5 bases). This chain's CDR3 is CASSEIPDSLYGYTF. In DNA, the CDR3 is TGTGCCAGCAGTGAAATCCCTGACAGTCTCTATGGCTACACCTTC.